Each of the 9 T cell receptor beta chains below was sequenced from the same sample in a study of monozygotic twins with inflammatory bowel disease. TCRdb re-called the 5' RACE reads and catalogs CDR3 proteins one per entry, DNA excluded. The sample includes about 140,000 distinct CDR3 sequences. The sample taken for sequencing was blood. All receptors come from a human donor with ulcerative colitis or Crohn's disease, or a healthy co-twin of an affected twin (not recorded which).

The chain employs TRBV5-1 and TRBJ2-3; the TRBD1 assignment by TCRdb is unverifiable without DNA. The V gene's germline CDR1 is SGHRS and CDR2 YFSETQ. CDR3 length: 14 amino acids. CDR3 region: CASSLAGAADTQYF.

Frequency places this clonotype as medium-sized. The J gene is TRBJ2-7, the V gene TRBV30; TCRdb proposes TRBD2, but this gene call is untestable without DNA. CDR1 GTSNPN and CDR2 SVGIG come from the germline V gene (reference sequence). This CDR3 spans 14 amino acids. This chain's CDR3 is CAWNLGSGEYEQYF.

J is TRBJ2-7 and V is TRBV6-2 or TRBV6-3; TCRdb indicates TRBD1, and absent DNA this call remains unverified. CDR1 is MNHEY and CDR2 is SVGEGT in the germline V gene. This CDR3 contains 15 residues. CDR3 sequence reads: CASSYTGTGKGEQYF.

This chain connects TRBV4-3 to TRBJ1-4. Germline loops: CDR1 LGHNA, CDR2 YSLEER. The length of the CDR3 is 15 residues. The CDR3 sequence: CASSQGETANEKLFF.

The gene calls are TRBV7-3 and TRBJ1-1; TCRdb returns TRBD1, unconfirmable since there is no DNA. The V gene's germline CDR1 is SGHTA and CDR2 FQGTGA. The CDR3 length is 14 residues. This chain's CDR3 is CASSSQTGDTEAFF.

The chain uses TRBV12-3 or TRBV12-4 and TRBJ2-5; checking the TCRdb D call of TRBD1 is not possible without DNA. This CDR3 is built from 14 residues. CDR3 protein: CASSPGPLQETQYF.

CDR3 amino acids: CSAPTGTGGFHTEAFF. The chain recombines TRBV20-1 with TRBJ1-1; the D call of TRBD1 rests on TCRdb alone, since no DNA is present to check it. Per the germline V gene, CDR1 is DFQATT and CDR2 is SNEGSKA (reference sequence). CDR3 length: 16 amino acids.

The chain joins TRBV20-1 to TRBJ2-7; no DNA is available, so the TRBD1 call from TCRdb remains unchecked. Germline values: CDR1 DFQATT, CDR2 SNEGSKA (reference sequence). The CDR3 consists of 19 residues. The CDR3 loop reads CSARGEGRGRGPTLYEQYF.

This chain uses TRBV7-6 with TRBJ1-3; TCRdb picks TRBD1, but there is no DNA to check that call. The CDR3 runs 15 residues. Per germline, CDR1 SGHVS and CDR2 FNYEAQ. The CDR3 protein is CASSQHAGSGNTIYF.